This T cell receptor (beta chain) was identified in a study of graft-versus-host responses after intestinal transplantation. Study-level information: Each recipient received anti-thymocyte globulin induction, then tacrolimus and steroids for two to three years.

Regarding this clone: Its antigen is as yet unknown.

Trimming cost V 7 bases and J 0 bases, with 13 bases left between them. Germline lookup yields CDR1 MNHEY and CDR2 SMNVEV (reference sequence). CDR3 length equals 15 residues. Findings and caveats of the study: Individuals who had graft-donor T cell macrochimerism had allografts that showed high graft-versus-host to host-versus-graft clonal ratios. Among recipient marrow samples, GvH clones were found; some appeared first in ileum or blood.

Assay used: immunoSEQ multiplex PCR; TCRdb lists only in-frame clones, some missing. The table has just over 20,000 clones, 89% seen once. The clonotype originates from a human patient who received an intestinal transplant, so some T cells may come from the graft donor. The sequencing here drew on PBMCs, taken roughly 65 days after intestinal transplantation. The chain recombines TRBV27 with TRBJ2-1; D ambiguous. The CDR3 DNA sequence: TGTGCCAGCAAGCTCTTTCGGAGCTCCTACAATGAGCAGTTCTTC. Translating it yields CASKLFRSSYNEQFF.